A selection of T cell receptor beta chains follows, all from one sample in a study of shared clonotypes between healthy human individuals. TCRdb's copy holds only in-frame clones and misses some; the assay was immunoSEQ multiplex PCR. This repertoire shows about 2.2 million clones, around 93% found once; its top ten account for more than 1.5%. Input material: naive CD8+ T cells from PBMCs. These receptors all stem from a man aged 18 to 30 in good health. Some clones in this sample may be carry-over from other donors' samples. CDR3s include the opening cysteine and the closing phenylalanine or tryptophan. Each record gives: D gene, V gene, J gene, clone size, CDR3 protein, CDR3 DNA. A D gene is named only where the DNA matches it firmly. Clone size is given for some rows only: seen once, a few or many times, or a class if the clone is expanded.

d_gene: .
v_gene: TRBV6-1
j_gene: TRBJ1-1
abundance: .
CDR3aa: CASADYMNTEAFF
CDR3nt: TGTGCCAGCGCCGATTATATGAACACTGAAGCTTTCTTT

d_gene: .
v_gene: TRBV25-1
j_gene: TRBJ2-1
abundance: once
CDR3aa: CASSDTGGYNEQFF
CDR3nt: TGTGCCAGCAGTGACACCGGAGGCTACAATGAGCAGTTCTTC

d_gene: TRBD1
v_gene: TRBV6-5
j_gene: TRBJ2-5
abundance: .
CDR3aa: CASRINRGLQETQYF
CDR3nt: TGTGCCAGCAGGATAAACAGGGGGCTCCAAGAGACCCAGTACTTC

d_gene: TRBD1
v_gene: TRBV28
j_gene: TRBJ2-3
abundance: .
CDR3aa: CASSLPYRGTDTQYF
CDR3nt: TGTGCCAGCAGTTTACCTTACAGGGGGACAGATACGCAGTATTTT

d_gene: TRBD2
v_gene: TRBV9
j_gene: TRBJ2-5
abundance: once
CDR3aa: CASSGVAGGVETQYF
CDR3nt: TGTGCCAGCAGCGGGGTAGCGGGAGGGGTAGAGACCCAGTACTTC

d_gene: .
v_gene: TRBV6-5
j_gene: TRBJ2-7
abundance: .
CDR3aa: CASSYFYEQYF
CDR3nt: TGTGCCAGCAGTTACTTCTACGAGCAGTACTTC

d_gene: TRBD1
v_gene: TRBV5-6
j_gene: TRBJ1-3
abundance: once
CDR3aa: CASQSQGGFSGNTIYF
CDR3nt: TGTGCCAGCCAAAGCCAGGGGGGGTTCTCTGGAAACACCATATATTTT

d_gene: TRBD1
v_gene: TRBV6-5
j_gene: TRBJ1-1
abundance: .
CDR3aa: CASSYSDRMNTEAFF
CDR3nt: TGTGCCAGCAGTTACTCGGACAGGATGAACACTGAAGCTTTCTTT

d_gene: .
v_gene: TRBV10-3
j_gene: TRBJ2-5
abundance: .
CDR3aa: CAISDLVAETQYF
CDR3nt: TGTGCCATCAGTGACTTAGTCGCAGAGACCCAGTACTTC

d_gene: .
v_gene: TRBV7-9
j_gene: TRBJ1-5
abundance: .
CDR3aa: CASSLAGTQPQHF
CDR3nt: TGTGCCAGCAGCTTAGCAGGTACCCAGCCCCAGCATTTT

d_gene: .
v_gene: TRBV9
j_gene: TRBJ2-7
abundance: .
CDR3aa: CASSVGFGAYEQYF
CDR3nt: TGTGCCAGCAGCGTCGGGTTCGGGGCCTACGAGCAGTACTTC

d_gene: .
v_gene: TRBV2
j_gene: TRBJ2-1
abundance: .
CDR3aa: CASKGRSSYNEQFF
CDR3nt: TGTGCCAGCAAAGGACGTAGCTCCTACAATGAGCAGTTCTTC

d_gene: .
v_gene: TRBV5-1
j_gene: TRBJ2-1
abundance: .
CDR3aa: CASSLYYNEQFF
CDR3nt: TGCGCCAGCAGCCTGTATTACAATGAGCAGTTCTTC

d_gene: TRBD2
v_gene: TRBV7-9
j_gene: TRBJ2-7
abundance: .
CDR3aa: CASSLGMGLAGRTYEQYF
CDR3nt: TGTGCCAGCAGCTTAGGAATGGGACTAGCGGGTCGGACCTACGAGCAGTACTTC

d_gene: .
v_gene: TRBV2
j_gene: TRBJ2-1
abundance: .
CDR3aa: CASRDQGNEQFF
CDR3nt: TGTGCCAGCAGGGATCAGGGGAATGAGCAGTTCTTC

d_gene: TRBD2
v_gene: TRBV27
j_gene: TRBJ2-7
abundance: .
CDR3aa: CASSFLAGVDEQYF
CDR3nt: TGTGCCAGCAGTTTCTTAGCGGGAGTCGACGAGCAGTACTTC

d_gene: .
v_gene: TRBV19
j_gene: TRBJ1-1
abundance: .
CDR3aa: CASSIQGFGLTEAFF
CDR3nt: TGTGCCAGTAGTATACAGGGGTTTGGGCTCACTGAAGCTTTCTTT

d_gene: .
v_gene: TRBV2
j_gene: TRBJ2-5
abundance: .
CDR3aa: CASSPKRTGLGGAQETQYF
CDR3nt: TGTGCCAGCAGTCCTAAAAGGACAGGTTTGGGGGGAGCTCAAGAGACCCAGTACTTC

d_gene: TRBD2
v_gene: TRBV7-3
j_gene: TRBJ2-7
abundance: .
CDR3aa: CASSLTSGSTNYEQYF
CDR3nt: TGTGCCAGCAGCTTAACCAGCGGGAGCACTAATTACGAGCAGTACTTC

d_gene: .
v_gene: TRBV4-2
j_gene: TRBJ1-2
abundance: .
CDR3aa: CASSQPYVGTGTYGYTF
CDR3nt: TGTGCCAGCAGCCAGCCTTATGTAGGGACGGGGACCTATGGCTACACCTTC

d_gene: TRBD1
v_gene: TRBV6-4
j_gene: TRBJ1-4
abundance: .
CDR3aa: CASSEAAGGAGNEKLFF
CDR3nt: TGTGCCAGCAGTGAAGCAGCAGGGGGCGCCGGTAATGAAAAACTGTTTTTT

d_gene: TRBD2
v_gene: TRBV6-5
j_gene: TRBJ2-5
abundance: once
CDR3aa: CASRVAGGPRETQYF
CDR3nt: TGTGCCAGCAGAGTAGCGGGAGGGCCGCGGGAGACCCAGTACTTC

d_gene: .
v_gene: TRBV9
j_gene: TRBJ2-3
abundance: .
CDR3aa: CASSPGPADTQYF
CDR3nt: TGTGCCAGCAGCCCGGGACCGGCGGATACGCAGTATTTT

d_gene: .
v_gene: TRBV5-1
j_gene: TRBJ2-1
abundance: .
CDR3aa: CASSGSGTYNEQFF
CDR3nt: TGCGCCAGCAGCGGCAGCGGCACCTACAATGAGCAGTTCTTC

d_gene: TRBD1
v_gene: TRBV7-8
j_gene: TRBJ2-5
abundance: once
CDR3aa: CASSLWTGEAETQYF
CDR3nt: TGTGCCAGCAGCTTATGGACAGGGGAAGCGGAGACCCAGTACTTC

d_gene: .
v_gene: TRBV15
j_gene: TRBJ1-3
abundance: .
CDR3aa: CATSRLNIGYGNTIYF
CDR3nt: TGTGCCACCAGCAGACTTAACATAGGCTACGGAAACACCATATATTTT

d_gene: .
v_gene: TRBV5-1
j_gene: TRBJ2-7
abundance: .
CDR3aa: CASSLTVGGGEQYF
CDR3nt: TGCGCCAGCAGCTTGACGGTCGGGGGAGGCGAGCAGTACTTC

d_gene: .
v_gene: TRBV9
j_gene: TRBJ1-2
abundance: .
CDR3aa: CASSPQGGANYGYTF
CDR3nt: TGTGCCAGCAGCCCACAGGGAGGGGCTAACTATGGCTACACCTTC

d_gene: TRBD1
v_gene: TRBV19
j_gene: TRBJ1-5
abundance: few
CDR3aa: CASSPSATGGLNQPQHF
CDR3nt: TGTGCCAGTAGCCCCTCAGCGACAGGGGGCCTCAATCAGCCCCAGCATTTT

d_gene: TRBD1
v_gene: TRBV6-1
j_gene: TRBJ2-2
abundance: once
CDR3aa: CASSGGQGLDTGELFF
CDR3nt: TGTGCCAGCAGTGGTGGACAGGGGCTAGACACCGGGGAGCTGTTTTTT

d_gene: .
v_gene: TRBV15
j_gene: TRBJ1-2
abundance: .
CDR3aa: CATSRDRGRKYGYTF
CDR3nt: TGTGCCACCAGCAGAGATCGGGGCAGAAAGTATGGCTACACCTTC

d_gene: .
v_gene: TRBV9
j_gene: TRBJ1-3
abundance: once
CDR3aa: CASSAEQGPGNTIYF
CDR3nt: TGTGCCAGCAGCGCAGAACAGGGTCCTGGAAACACCATATATTTT

d_gene: .
v_gene: TRBV7-2
j_gene: TRBJ2-6
abundance: .
CDR3aa: CASSLARTTVIGGANVLTF
CDR3nt: TGTGCCAGCAGCTTAGCCCGGACGACGGTCATCGGGGGGGCCAACGTCCTGACTTTC

d_gene: .
v_gene: TRBV11-3
j_gene: TRBJ2-3
abundance: .
CDR3aa: CASSRGTVGMTDTQYF
CDR3nt: TGTGCCAGCAGCCGCGGGACGGTTGGGATGACAGATACGCAGTATTTT

d_gene: TRBD2
v_gene: TRBV11-2
j_gene: TRBJ2-3
abundance: .
CDR3aa: CASSLGLAGGWKDTQYF
CDR3nt: TGTGCCAGCAGCCTAGGACTAGCGGGAGGGTGGAAAGATACGCAGTATTTT

d_gene: .
v_gene: TRBV7-3
j_gene: TRBJ2-3
abundance: .
CDR3aa: CASSARRSTDTQYF
CDR3nt: TGTGCCAGCAGCGCCCGCAGGAGCACAGATACGCAGTATTTT

d_gene: .
v_gene: TRBV7-9
j_gene: TRBJ2-5
abundance: .
CDR3aa: CASYRGTGQETQYF
CDR3nt: TGTGCCAGCTACCGAGGGACGGGGCAAGAGACCCAGTACTTC

d_gene: TRBD1
v_gene: TRBV27
j_gene: TRBJ2-7
abundance: .
CDR3aa: CASSSNRGIYEQYF
CDR3nt: TGTGCCAGCAGTTCGAACAGGGGAATCTACGAGCAGTACTTC

d_gene: .
v_gene: TRBV6-1
j_gene: TRBJ1-1
abundance: .
CDR3aa: CASSETGLNTEAFF
CDR3nt: TGTGCCAGCAGTGAAACCGGCCTGAACACTGAAGCTTTCTTT

d_gene: TRBD1
v_gene: TRBV9
j_gene: TRBJ1-5
abundance: .
CDR3aa: CASSVGQANQPQHF
CDR3nt: TGTGCCAGCAGCGTGGGACAGGCCAATCAGCCCCAGCATTTT

d_gene: TRBD2
v_gene: TRBV2
j_gene: TRBJ2-7
abundance: .
CDR3aa: CASNPASGLINEQYF
CDR3nt: TGTGCCAGCAACCCCGCGTCGGGACTAATCAACGAGCAGTACTTC

d_gene: .
v_gene: TRBV2
j_gene: TRBJ2-3
abundance: .
CDR3aa: CARGVVRQGKDTQYF
CDR3nt: TGTGCCAGGGGGGTAGTTCGGCAGGGCAAGGATACGCAGTATTTT

d_gene: TRBD2
v_gene: TRBV10-3
j_gene: TRBJ2-3
abundance: .
CDR3aa: CATQYSGALTADTQYF
CDR3nt: TGTGCCACCCAATACAGCGGGGCTCTGACGGCAGATACGCAGTATTTT